These 6 T cell receptor beta chains share one sample of origin, sequenced in a study of T-cell memory formation after mild COVID-19. TCRdb re-called the 5' RACE reads through MiXCR, storing one row per CDR3 protein. The table lists approximately 440,000 distinct CDR3 sequences, about 19% of them singletons. Input material: PBMCs or a T cell subset sorted from them (not recorded which). The receptors derive from an adult woman who had mild COVID-19 (a few samples of this study predate the infection). Cell type and time point are not known.

The V gene is TRBV24-1, the J gene TRBJ1-5; no clear D gene. V was trimmed by 4 bases and J by 3 bases, leaving 12 bases between them. CDR3 length: 15 amino acids. Germline V gene sequence: CDR1 KGHDR, CDR2 SFDVKD. The CDR3 DNA follows: TGTGCCACCAGTGACCATACAGATTACAATCAGCCCCAGCATTTT. Translated, it gives CATSDHTDYNQPQHF.

This clonotype has only a few counts. The chain has TRBV5-1 and TRBJ2-2; D may match TRBD1 or TRBD2 (5 bases each). The CDR3 runs to 16 residues. The germline V gene encodes CDR1 SGHRS and CDR2 YFSETQ. Trimming stripped 0 bases from V and 2 bases from J, with 11 bases between. As DNA, the CDR3 is TGCGCCAGCAGCTTGGAACCGGGACGTAACACCGGGGAGCTGTTTTTT. As protein: CASSLEPGRNTGELFF. Full variable domain (missing parts from reference TRBV5-1 and TRBJ2-2): KAGVTQTPRYLIKTRGQQVTLSCSPISGHRSVSWYQQTPGQGLQFLFEYFSETQRNKGNFPGRFSGRQFSNSRSEMNVSTLELGDSALYLCASSLEPGRNTGELFFGEGSRLTVL.

This clonotype was counted a few times. This sequence joins TRBV3-1 and TRBJ1-6; the D gene is possibly TRBD1 (6 bases). Germline loops: CDR1 LGHDT, CDR2 YNNKEL (reference sequence). V gave up 1 base and J gave up 9 bases, with 13 bases separating them. The CDR3 contains 15 residues. CDR3 sequence reads: CASSQVSTGRSPLHF. CDR3 sequence (DNA): TGTGCCAGCAGCCAAGTGAGTACAGGGCGTTCACCCCTCCACTTT.

This clonotype has a handful of counts. The CDR3 nucleotides read TGTGCCAGCAGCTTGGATAAGCGGGTCCACAATGAGCAGTTCTTC. Amino acids: CASSLDKRVHNEQFF. The chain employs TRBV5-8 and TRBJ2-1; weak D call: TRBD2 (6 bases). V was pared by 0 bases and J by 5 bases, with 12 bases between. The germline V gene encodes CDR1 SGHTS and CDR2 YDEGEE. CDR3 length: 15 residues.

Only a few counts were recorded for this clonotype. The chain employs TRBV12-3 or TRBV12-4 and TRBJ2-4, with D uncertain. The CDR3 covers 14 residues. Trimming removed 4 bases at V and 0 bases at J, with 7 bases between. This CDR3 is CASSSAIAKNIQYF. The CDR3 DNA reads as TGTGCCAGCAGTTCGGCCATAGCCAAAAACATTCAGTACTTC.

This clonotype has at least ten counts. The rearrangement links TRBV11-3 to TRBJ2-5, with 9 nucleotides matching TRBD2. Germline trimming cut 5 bases from V and 2 bases from J; bases unmatched to any gene: 3. CDR1 SGHNT and CDR2 YENEEA come from the germline V gene. CDR3 length: 14 amino acids. Here the CDR3 DNA reads TGTGCCAGCAGCCCCACTAGCGGGCAAGAGACCCAGTACTTC. This encodes CASSPTSGQETQYF.